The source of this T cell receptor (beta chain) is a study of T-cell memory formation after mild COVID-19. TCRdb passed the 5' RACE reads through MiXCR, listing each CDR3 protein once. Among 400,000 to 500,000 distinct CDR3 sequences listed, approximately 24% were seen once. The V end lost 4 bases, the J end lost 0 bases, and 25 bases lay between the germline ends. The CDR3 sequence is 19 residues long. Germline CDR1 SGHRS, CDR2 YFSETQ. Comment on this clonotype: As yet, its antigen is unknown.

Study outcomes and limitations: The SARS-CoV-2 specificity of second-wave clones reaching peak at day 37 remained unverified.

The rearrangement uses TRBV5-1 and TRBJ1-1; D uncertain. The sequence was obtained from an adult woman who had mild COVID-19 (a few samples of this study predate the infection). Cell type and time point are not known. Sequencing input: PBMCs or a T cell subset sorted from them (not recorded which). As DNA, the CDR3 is TGCGCCAGCAGCCGGACCGATCCCCCTCTTCCCCTGATGAACACTGAAGCTTTCTTT. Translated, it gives CASSRTDPPLPLMNTEAFF.